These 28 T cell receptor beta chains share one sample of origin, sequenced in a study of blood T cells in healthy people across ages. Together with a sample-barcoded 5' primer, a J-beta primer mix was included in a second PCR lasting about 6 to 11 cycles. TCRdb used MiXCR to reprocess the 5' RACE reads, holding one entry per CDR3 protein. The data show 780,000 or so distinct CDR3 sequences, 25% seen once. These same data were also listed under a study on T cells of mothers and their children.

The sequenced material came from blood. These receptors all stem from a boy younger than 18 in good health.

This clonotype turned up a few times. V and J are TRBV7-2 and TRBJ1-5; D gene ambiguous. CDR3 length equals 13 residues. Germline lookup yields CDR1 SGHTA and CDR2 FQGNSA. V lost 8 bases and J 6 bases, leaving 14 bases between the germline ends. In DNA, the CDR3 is TGTGCCAGCGGAATTTGGGGTAGTCAGCCCCAGCATTTT. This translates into CASGIWGSQPQHF.

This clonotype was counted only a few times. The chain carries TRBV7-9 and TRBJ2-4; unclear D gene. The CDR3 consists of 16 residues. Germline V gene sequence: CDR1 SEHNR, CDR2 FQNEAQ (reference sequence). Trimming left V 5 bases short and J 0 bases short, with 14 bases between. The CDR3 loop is CASSPHGSLAKNIQYF. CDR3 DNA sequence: TGTGCCAGCAGCCCCCATGGTAGCTTAGCCAAAAACATTCAGTACTTC.

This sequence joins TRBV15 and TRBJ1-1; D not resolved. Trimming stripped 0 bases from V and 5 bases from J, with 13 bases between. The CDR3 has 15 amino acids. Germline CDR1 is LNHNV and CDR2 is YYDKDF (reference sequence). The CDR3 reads CATSRDRSPTTEAFF. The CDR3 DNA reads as TGTGCCACCAGCAGAGATCGGTCCCCCACGACTGAAGCTTTCTTT. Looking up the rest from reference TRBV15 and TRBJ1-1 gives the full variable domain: DAMVIQNPRYQVTQFGKPVTLSCSQTLNHNVMYWYQQKSSQAPKLLFHYYDKDFNNEADTPDNFQSRRPNTSFCFLDIRSPGLGDTAMYLCATSRDRSPTTEAFFGQGTRLTVV.

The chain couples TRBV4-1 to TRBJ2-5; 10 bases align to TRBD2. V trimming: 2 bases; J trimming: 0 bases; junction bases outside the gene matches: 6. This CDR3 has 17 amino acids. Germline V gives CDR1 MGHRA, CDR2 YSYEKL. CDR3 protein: CASSQRTSGEYQETQYF. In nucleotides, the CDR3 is TGCGCCAGCAGCCAACGGACTAGCGGAGAGTACCAAGAGACCCAGTACTTC.

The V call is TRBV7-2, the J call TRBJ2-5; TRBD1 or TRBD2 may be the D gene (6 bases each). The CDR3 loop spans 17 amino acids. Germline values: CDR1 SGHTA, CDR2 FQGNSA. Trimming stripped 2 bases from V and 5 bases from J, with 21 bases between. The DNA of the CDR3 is TGTGCCAGCAGCTTACGAAGTGAGGTCGGGGGCTGGGAGACCCAGTACTTC. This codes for CASSLRSEVGGWETQYF.

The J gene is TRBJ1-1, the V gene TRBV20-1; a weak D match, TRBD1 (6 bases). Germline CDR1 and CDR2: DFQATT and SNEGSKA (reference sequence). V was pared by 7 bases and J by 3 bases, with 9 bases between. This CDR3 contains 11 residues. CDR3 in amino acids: CSGGGYTEAFF. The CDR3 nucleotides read TGCAGTGGAGGGGGGTACACTGAAGCTTTCTTT.

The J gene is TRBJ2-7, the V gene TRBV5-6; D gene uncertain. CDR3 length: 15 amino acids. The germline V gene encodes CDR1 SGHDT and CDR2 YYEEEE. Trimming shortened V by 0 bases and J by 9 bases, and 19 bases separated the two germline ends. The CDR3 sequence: CASSLVMTIYEGQYF. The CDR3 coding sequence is TGTGCCAGCAGCTTGGTTATGACAATCTACGAAGGGCAGTACTTC.

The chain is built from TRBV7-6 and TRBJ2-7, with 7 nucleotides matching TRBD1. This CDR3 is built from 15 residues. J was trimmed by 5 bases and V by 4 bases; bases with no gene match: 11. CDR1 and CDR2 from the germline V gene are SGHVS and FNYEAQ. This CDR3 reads CASSSQQGMQNEQYF. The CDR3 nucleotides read TGTGCCAGCAGCTCCCAACAGGGGATGCAAAACGAGCAGTACTTC. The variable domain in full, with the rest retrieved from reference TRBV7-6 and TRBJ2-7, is GAGVSQSPRYKVTKRGQDVALRCDPISGHVSLYWYRQALGQGPEFLTYFNYEAQQDKSGLPNDRFSAERPEGSISTLTIQRTEQRDSAMYRCASSSQQGMQNEQYFGPGTRLTVT.

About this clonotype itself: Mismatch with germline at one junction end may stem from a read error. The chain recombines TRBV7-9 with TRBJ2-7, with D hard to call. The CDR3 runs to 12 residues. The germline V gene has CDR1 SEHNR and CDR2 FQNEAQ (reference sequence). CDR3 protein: CAGSLATYEQYF. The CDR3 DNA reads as TGTGCCGGCAGCTTAGCCACCTACGAGCAGTACTTC.

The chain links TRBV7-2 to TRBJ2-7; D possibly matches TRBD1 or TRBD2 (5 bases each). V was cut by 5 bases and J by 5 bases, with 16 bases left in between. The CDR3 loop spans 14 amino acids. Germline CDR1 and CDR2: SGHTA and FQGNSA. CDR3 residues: CASSVHEGSNEQYF. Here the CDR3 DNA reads TGTGCCAGCAGCGTCCACGAGGGGTCTAACGAGCAGTACTTC.

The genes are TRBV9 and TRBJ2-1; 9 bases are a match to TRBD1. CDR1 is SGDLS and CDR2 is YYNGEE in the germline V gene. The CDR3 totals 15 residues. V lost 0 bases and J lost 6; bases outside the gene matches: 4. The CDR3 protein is CASSVEDRGPNEQFF. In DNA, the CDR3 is TGTGCCAGCAGCGTAGAGGACAGGGGTCCCAATGAGCAGTTCTTC.

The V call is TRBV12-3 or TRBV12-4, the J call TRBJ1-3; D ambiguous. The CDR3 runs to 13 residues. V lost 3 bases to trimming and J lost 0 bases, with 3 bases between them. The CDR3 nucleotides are TGTGCCAGCAGTTTCCACTCTGGAAACACCATATATTTT. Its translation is CASSFHSGNTIYF.

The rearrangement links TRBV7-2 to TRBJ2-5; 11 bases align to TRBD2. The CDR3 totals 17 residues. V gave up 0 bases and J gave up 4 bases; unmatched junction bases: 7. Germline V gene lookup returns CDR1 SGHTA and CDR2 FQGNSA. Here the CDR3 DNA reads TGTGCCAGCAGCTTAGCGCGTCTAGCGGGGGGTCCAGAGACCCAGTACTTC. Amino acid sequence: CASSLARLAGGPETQYF.

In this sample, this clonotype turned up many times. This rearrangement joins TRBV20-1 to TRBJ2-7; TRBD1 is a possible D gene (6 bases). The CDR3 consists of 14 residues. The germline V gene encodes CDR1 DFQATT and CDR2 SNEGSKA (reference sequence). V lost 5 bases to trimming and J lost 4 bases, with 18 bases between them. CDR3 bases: TGCAGTGCTCCCGTACCCAGAGGGGGATACGAGCAGTACTTC. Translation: CSAPVPRGGYEQYF.

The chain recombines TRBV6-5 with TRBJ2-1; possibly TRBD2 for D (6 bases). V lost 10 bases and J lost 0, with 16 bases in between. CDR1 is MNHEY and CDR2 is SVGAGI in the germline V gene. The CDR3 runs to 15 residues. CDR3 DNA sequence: TGTGCCACGGTTGGGGGGTATAGCTCCTACAATGAGCAGTTCTTC. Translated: CATVGGYSSYNEQFF.

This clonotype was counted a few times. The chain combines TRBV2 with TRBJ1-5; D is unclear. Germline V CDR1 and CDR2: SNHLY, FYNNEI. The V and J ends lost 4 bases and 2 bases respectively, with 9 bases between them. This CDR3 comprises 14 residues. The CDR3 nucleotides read TGTGCCAGCAGTGCAGCAGGCGGCAATCAGCCCCAGCATTTT. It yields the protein CASSAAGGNQPQHF.

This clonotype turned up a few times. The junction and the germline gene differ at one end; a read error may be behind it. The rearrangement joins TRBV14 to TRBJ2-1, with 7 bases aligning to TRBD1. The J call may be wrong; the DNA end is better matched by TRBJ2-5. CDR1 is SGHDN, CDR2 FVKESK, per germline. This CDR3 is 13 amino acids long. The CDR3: CTSSQQGMETQYF. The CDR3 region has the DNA TGTACCAGCAGCCAACAGGGGATGGAGACCCAGTACTTC.

The CDR3 spells CASSSGTTFGEQYF. CDR3 nucleotide sequence: TGTGCCAGCAGCTCGGGGACAACCTTCGGTGAGCAGTACTTC. The gene calls are TRBV7-9 and TRBJ2-7; a possible D gene is TRBD1 (6 bases). The CDR3 covers 14 residues. Per germline, CDR1 SEHNR and CDR2 FQNEAQ (reference sequence). Trimming shortened V by 4 bases and J by 7 bases, and 17 bases separated the two germline ends. Full variable domain (remainder filled in from reference TRBV7-9 and TRBJ2-7): DTGVSQNPRHKITKRGQNVTFRCDPISEHNRLYWYRQTLGQGPEFLTYFQNEAQLEKSRLLSDRFSAERPKGSFSTLEIQRTEQGDSAMYLCASSSGTTFGEQYFGPGTRLTVT.

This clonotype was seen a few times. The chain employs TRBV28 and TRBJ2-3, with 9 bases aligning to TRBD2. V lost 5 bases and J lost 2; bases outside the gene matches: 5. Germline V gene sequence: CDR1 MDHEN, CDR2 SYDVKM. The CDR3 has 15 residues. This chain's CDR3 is CASSPSGGHTDTQYF. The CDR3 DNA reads TGTGCCAGCAGTCCCAGCGGGGGGCACACAGATACGCAGTATTTT.

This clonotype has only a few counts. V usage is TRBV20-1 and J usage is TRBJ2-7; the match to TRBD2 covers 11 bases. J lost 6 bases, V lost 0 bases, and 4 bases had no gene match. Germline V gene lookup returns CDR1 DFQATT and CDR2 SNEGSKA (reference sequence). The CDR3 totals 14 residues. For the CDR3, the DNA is TGCAGTGCTAGAGATATCCTAGCGGGAGGCGAGCAGTACTTC. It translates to CSARDILAGGEQYF.

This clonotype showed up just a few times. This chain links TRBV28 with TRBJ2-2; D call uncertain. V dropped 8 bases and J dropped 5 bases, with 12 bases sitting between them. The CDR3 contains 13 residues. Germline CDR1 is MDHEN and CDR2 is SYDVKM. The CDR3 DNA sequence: TGTGCCAGCCGCGACCTGGGGACCGGGGAGCTGTTTTTT. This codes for CASRDLGTGELFF. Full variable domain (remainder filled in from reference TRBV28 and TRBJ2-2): DVKVTQSSRYLVKRTGEKVFLECVQDMDHENMFWYRQDPGLGLRLIYFSYDVKMKEKGDIPEGYSVSREKKERFSLILESASTNQTSMYLCASRDLGTGELFFGEGSRLTVL.

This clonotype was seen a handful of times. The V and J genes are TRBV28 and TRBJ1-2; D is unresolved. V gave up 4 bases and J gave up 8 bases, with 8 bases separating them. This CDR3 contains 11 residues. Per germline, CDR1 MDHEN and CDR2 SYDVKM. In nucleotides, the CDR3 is TGTGCCAGCAGTTCAGGACGGGGCTACACCTTC. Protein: CASSSGRGYTF.

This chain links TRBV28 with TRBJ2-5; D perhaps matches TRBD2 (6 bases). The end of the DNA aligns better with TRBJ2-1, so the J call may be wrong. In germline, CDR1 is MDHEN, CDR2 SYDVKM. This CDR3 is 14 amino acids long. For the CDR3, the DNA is TGTGCCAGCAGGACCCCGGGGGTTTACAATGAGCAGTTCTTC. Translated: CASRTPGVYNEQFF.

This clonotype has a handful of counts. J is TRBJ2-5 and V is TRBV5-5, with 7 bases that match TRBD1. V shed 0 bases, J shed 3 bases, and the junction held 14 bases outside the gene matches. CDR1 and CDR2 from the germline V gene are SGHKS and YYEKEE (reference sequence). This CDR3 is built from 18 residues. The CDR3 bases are TGTGCCAGCAGCTTGGCCGCGTTAGACAGGGATGTCGAAGAGACCCAGTACTTC. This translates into CASSLAALDRDVEETQYF.

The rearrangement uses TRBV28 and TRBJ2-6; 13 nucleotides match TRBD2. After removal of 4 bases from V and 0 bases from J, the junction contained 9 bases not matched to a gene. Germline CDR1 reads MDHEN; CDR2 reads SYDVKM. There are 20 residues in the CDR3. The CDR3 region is CASSSAGLAGTSSGANVLTF. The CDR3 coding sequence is TGTGCCAGCAGTTCCGCGGGACTAGCGGGGACGAGCTCTGGGGCCAACGTCCTGACTTTC.

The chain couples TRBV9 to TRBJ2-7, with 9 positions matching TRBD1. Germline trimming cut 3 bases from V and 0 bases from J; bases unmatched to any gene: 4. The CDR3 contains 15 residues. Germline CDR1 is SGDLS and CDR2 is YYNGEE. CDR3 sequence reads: CASSARDRDSYEQYF. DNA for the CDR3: TGTGCCAGCAGCGCGCGGGACAGGGACTCCTACGAGCAGTACTTC.

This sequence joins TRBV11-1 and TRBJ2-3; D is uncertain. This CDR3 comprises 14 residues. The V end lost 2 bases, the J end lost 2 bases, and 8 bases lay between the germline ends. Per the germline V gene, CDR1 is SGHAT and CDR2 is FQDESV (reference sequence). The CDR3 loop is CASSLSPDTDTQYF. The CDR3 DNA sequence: TGTGCCAGCAGCTTATCCCCTGACACAGATACGCAGTATTTT.

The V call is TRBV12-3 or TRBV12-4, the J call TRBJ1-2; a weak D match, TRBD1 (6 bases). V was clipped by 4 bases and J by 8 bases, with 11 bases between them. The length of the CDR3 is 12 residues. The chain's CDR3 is CASSYRARGYTF. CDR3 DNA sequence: TGTGCCAGCAGTTACAGGGCTCGAGGCTACACCTTC.